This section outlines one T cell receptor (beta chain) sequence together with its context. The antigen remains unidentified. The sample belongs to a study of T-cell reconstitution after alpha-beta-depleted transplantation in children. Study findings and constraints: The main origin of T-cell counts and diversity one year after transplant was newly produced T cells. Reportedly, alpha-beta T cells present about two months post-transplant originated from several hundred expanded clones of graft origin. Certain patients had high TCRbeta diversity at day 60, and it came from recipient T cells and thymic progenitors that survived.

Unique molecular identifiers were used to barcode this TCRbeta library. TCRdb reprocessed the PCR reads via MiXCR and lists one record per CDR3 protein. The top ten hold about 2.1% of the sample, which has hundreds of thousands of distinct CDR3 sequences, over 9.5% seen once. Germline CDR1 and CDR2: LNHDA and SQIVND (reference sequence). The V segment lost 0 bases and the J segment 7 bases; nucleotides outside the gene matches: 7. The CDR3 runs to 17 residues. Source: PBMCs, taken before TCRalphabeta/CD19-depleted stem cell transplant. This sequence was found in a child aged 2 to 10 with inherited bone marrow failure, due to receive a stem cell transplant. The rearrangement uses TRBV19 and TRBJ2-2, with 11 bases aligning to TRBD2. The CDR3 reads CASSIEILAGVVGELFF. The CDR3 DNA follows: TGTGCCAGTAGTATAGAAATACTAGCGGGAGTTGTCGGGGAGCTGTTTTTT.